The next 22 T cell receptor beta chains were all read from a single sample in a study of shared clonotypes between healthy human individuals. Produced via immunoSEQ multiplex PCR; TCRdb's table is partial and in-frame only. The table has some 100,000 clones, roughly two thirds seen once. Sequencing input: memory CD8+ T cells sorted from blood. The subset denotes: CD45RO+ cells pooled with CCR7-negative TemRA cells. The source is a woman aged 30 to 39 in good health.

This chain uses TRBV11-2 with TRBJ2-7, with D possibly matching TRBD2 (5 bases). The V gene's germline CDR1 is SGHAT and CDR2 FQNNGV. CDR3 length: 14 amino acids. V was pared by 3 bases and J by 2 bases, with 11 bases between. CDR3 coding DNA: TGTGCCAGCAGCTTTCCGGGGTCCCCCTACGAGCAGTACTTC. Translation gives CASSFPGSPYEQYF.

This clone was seen only once. The J gene is TRBJ2-7, the V gene TRBV7-8; the match to TRBD1 covers 10 bases. The CDR3 is made up of 15 amino acids. Losses at the gene ends were 5 bases for V and 2 bases for J; bases not matched to a gene: 6. Germline V CDR1 and CDR2: SGHVS, FQNEAQ. The CDR3 bases are TGTGCCAGCAGCCAAGTCGGGACAGGGGCCTACGAGCAGTACTTC. Translated: CASSQVGTGAYEQYF.

The genes are TRBV25-1 and TRBJ1-1; 7 bases are a match to TRBD1. Germline assignment: CDR1 MGHDK and CDR2 SYGVNS. The CDR3 is made up of 15 amino acids. V gave up 3 bases and J gave up 4 bases; unmatched junction bases: 8. CDR3 bases: TGTGCCAGCAGTGACCCCTCGGGACAGCTCACTGAAGCTTTCTTT. It translates to CASSDPSGQLTEAFF.

The table lists this clone with many counts. This chain joins TRBV19 and TRBJ1-6, with a possible D match to TRBD1 (5 bases). V was clipped by 7 bases and J by 11 bases, with 6 bases between them. This CDR3 is 10 amino acids long. The germline V gene encodes CDR1 LNHDA and CDR2 SQIVND (reference sequence). The DNA for the CDR3 is TGTGCCAGTACAGGGCCACCCCTCCACTTT. It specifies CASTGPPLHF. The full variable domain, in which reference TRBV19 and TRBJ1-6 provide the parts outside the CDR3, is DGGITQSPKYLFRKEGQNVTLSCEQNLNHDAMYWYRQDPGQGLRLIYYSQIVNDFQKGDIAEGYSVSREKKESFPLTVTSAQKNPTAFYLCASTGPPLHFGNGTRLTVT.

The chain couples TRBV4-2 to TRBJ2-1; 10 bases map to TRBD1. The CDR3 sequence is 17 residues long. J gave up 2 bases and V 1 base, and 5 bases lay outside the gene matches. Germline V lookup: CDR1 LGHNA, CDR2 YNFKEQ. For the CDR3, the DNA is TGTGCCAGCAGCCAAGCGGTGGGGACAGGGGCCTACAATGAGCAGTTCTTC. Translating it yields CASSQAVGTGAYNEQFF.

In its sample, this clone ranks as medium-sized. V and J are TRBV4-2 and TRBJ2-7; the match to TRBD2 covers 10 bases. Looked up from germline, CDR1 is LGHNA and CDR2 is YNFKEQ. The CDR3 spans 15 residues. Germline trimming cut 0 bases from V and 7 bases from J; bases unmatched to any gene: 6. The CDR3 sequence: CASSQDHGTSDEQYF. CDR3 nucleotide sequence: TGTGCCAGCAGCCAAGATCACGGGACTAGCGATGAGCAGTACTTC.

This clone has only a few counts. The genes are TRBV28 and TRBJ1-6, with TRBD1 identical over 8 bases. CDR3 size: 15 residues. The junction had 4 bases not matched to a gene; V was cut back by 4 bases and J by 5 bases. Germline V gene sequence: CDR1 MDHEN, CDR2 SYDVKM. The CDR3, as DNA: TGTGCCAGCAGTTCCGGGACAGGCGATAATTCACCCCTCCACTTT. Residues: CASSSGTGDNSPLHF.

The chain combines TRBV6-6 with TRBJ2-2, with D tentatively TRBD2 (5 bases). The germline V and J ends were trimmed by 6 bases and 4 bases, with 15 bases remaining between them. The CDR3 runs to 15 residues. The germline gives CDR1 MNHNY, CDR2 SVGAGI (reference sequence). The CDR3 sequence is CASRPVASPTGELFF. Written as DNA, the CDR3 is TGTGCCAGCAGACCGGTGGCTAGCCCCACCGGGGAGCTGTTTTTT.

CDR3 region: CAISESSGRRTGELFF. The CDR3 DNA is TGTGCCATCAGTGAGTCGAGCGGGAGGAGGACCGGGGAGCTGTTTTTT. The chain joins TRBV10-3 to TRBJ2-2, with 9 nucleotides matching TRBD2. Trimming at V came to 0 bases and at J to 5 bases, leaving 4 bases not matched to a gene. Looked up from germline, CDR1 is ENHRY and CDR2 is SYGVKD. The CDR3 has 16 amino acids.

This rearrangement joins TRBV10-1 to TRBJ2-7, with TRBD2 matching over 9 bases. Germline CDR1 reads WNHNN; CDR2 reads SYGVQD (reference sequence). With 2 bases clipped from V and 2 bases from J, the junction kept 4 bases outside the gene matches. The CDR3 loop spans 15 amino acids. CDR3 nucleotides: TGCGCCAGCAGTGAGGGAACTAGCGGGCCCTACGAGCAGTACTTC. It codes for CASSEGTSGPYEQYF.

The chain has TRBV11-1 and TRBJ1-1; no reliable D call. The CDR3 sequence is 15 residues long. Germline V lookup: CDR1 SGHAT, CDR2 FQDESV (reference sequence). Trimming removed 5 bases at V and 0 bases at J, with 13 bases between. The CDR3 nucleotides are TGTGCCAGCAGCCGTATGGAACAAATGAACACTGAAGCTTTCTTT. Protein: CASSRMEQMNTEAFF.

The chain has TRBV6-1 and TRBJ1-2, with TRBD1 identical over 11 bases. The CDR3 has 16 amino acids. CDR1 is MNHNS and CDR2 is SASEGT in the germline V gene. V trimming: 2 bases; J trimming: 5 bases; junction bases outside the gene matches: 7. Written as DNA, the CDR3 is TGTGCCAGCAGTGAATTATGGGACAGGGGGATTTATGGCTACACCTTC. It specifies CASSELWDRGIYGYTF.

As DNA, the CDR3 is TGTGCCAGCACAGCAGGGAACCACGAGCAGTACTTC. Its protein product is CASTAGNHEQYF. The gene calls are TRBV25-1 and TRBJ2-7; D perhaps matches TRBD1 (5 bases). V lost 7 bases and J 5 bases, leaving 12 bases between the germline ends. The CDR3 extends over 12 amino acids. Per the germline V gene, CDR1 is MGHDK and CDR2 is SYGVNS.

The chain links TRBV21-1 to TRBJ1-3. TRBV21-1 is flagged as a pseudogene. The CDR3 spans 15 residues. The CDR3 DNA reads TGTGCCAGCAGCAAAGGGGAGGTCTCTGGAAACACCATATATTTT. Translated, it gives CASSKGEVSGNTIYF.

This clone was detected only a few times. The V gene is TRBV5-1, the J gene TRBJ1-2; 8 bases fit TRBD1. There are 15 residues in the CDR3. CDR1 is SGHRS, CDR2 YFSETQ, per germline. V shed 0 bases, J shed 4 bases, and the junction held 5 bases outside the gene matches. The CDR3 spells CASSLVGQGLYGYTF. The DNA for the CDR3 is TGCGCCAGCAGCTTGGTAGGACAGGGCCTCTATGGCTACACCTTC. Full variable domain (missing parts from reference TRBV5-1 and TRBJ1-2): KAGVTQTPRYLIKTRGQQVTLSCSPISGHRSVSWYQQTPGQGLQFLFEYFSETQRNKGNFPGRFSGRQFSNSRSEMNVSTLELGDSALYLCASSLVGQGLYGYTFGSGTRLTVV.

The chain joins TRBV5-1 to TRBJ2-1, with TRBD2 identical over 9 bases. CDR3 length: 16 residues. V shed 0 bases and J 8 bases; nucleotides not matched to a gene: 9. In germline, CDR1 is SGHRS, CDR2 YFSETQ. The CDR3 sequence: CASSLDRREGRYEQFF. CDR3 nucleotides: TGCGCCAGCAGCTTGGATAGGCGGGAGGGCCGATATGAGCAGTTCTTC.

This clone has a handful of counts. The J gene is TRBJ1-2, the V gene TRBV27, with 8 positions matching TRBD1. Germline V gene lookup returns CDR1 MNHEY and CDR2 SMNVEV (reference sequence). V gave up 7 bases and J gave up 1 base; unmatched junction bases: 8. This CDR3 comprises 15 residues. The CDR3 sequence is CASTKDRANNYGYTF. In nucleotides, the CDR3 is TGTGCCAGCACCAAGGACAGGGCTAATAACTATGGCTACACCTTC.

There are a few counts of this clone. The chain couples TRBV5-1 to TRBJ2-1, with 10 bases identical to TRBD2. J was trimmed by 8 bases and V by 0 bases; bases with no gene match: 5. Germline V CDR1 and CDR2: SGHRS, YFSETQ. CDR3 length: 15 residues. The CDR3 DNA sequence: TGCGCCAGCAGCTTGGGTGCTAGCGGGAGCGATGAGCAGTTCTTC. This translates into CASSLGASGSDEQFF.

The rearrangement joins TRBV10-1 to TRBJ2-1; 9 bases fit TRBD2. Germline lookup yields CDR1 WNHNN and CDR2 SYGVQD (reference sequence). V was clipped by 4 bases and J by 15 bases; unmatched bases: 10. The CDR3 is 13 residues long. CDR3 protein: CASSVAGAKFSFF. CDR3 DNA: TGCGCCAGCAGTGTAGCGGGAGCCAAATTTTCGTTCTTC.

Details on this clone: This specimen includes other DNA sequences encoding the same CDR3. The rearrangement links TRBV28 to TRBJ2-2; D possibly corresponds to TRBD1 (6 bases). Germline CDR1 MDHEN, CDR2 SYDVKM. There are 14 residues in the CDR3. V was shortened by 6 bases and J by 2 bases, with 10 bases between the two germline ends. Here the CDR3 reads CASRRDTNTGELFF. The CDR3 nucleotides are TGTGCCAGCAGACGGGACACTAACACCGGGGAGCTGTTTTTT.

The chain employs TRBV21-1 and TRBJ2-7. TRBV21-1 constitutes a pseudogene. CDR3 length equals 17 residues. The CDR3 region is CASSKGPNGTSSYEQYF. In DNA, the CDR3 is TGTGCCAGCAGCAAAGGGCCGAACGGAACCTCCTCCTACGAGCAGTACTTC.

CDR3 sequence (DNA): TGCGCCAGCAGCCCAGCCGGGATTAATGAAAAACTGTTTTTT. It yields the protein CASSPAGINEKLFF. J is TRBJ1-4 and V is TRBV5-1; no firm D call. V was trimmed by 4 bases and J by 4 bases, leaving 11 bases between them. CDR3 length: 14 residues. CDR1 and CDR2 (germline): SGHRS, YFSETQ.